The T cell receptor beta chain described here comes from a study of beta chain features in type 1 diabetes listed by TCRdb under 2018. With regard to the full study: No differences in mean age, gender distribution, total cell number or subset yield were found between patients and healthy donors. Across all samples, fewer than 130 million sorted cells were examined, and cell number per subset correlated strongly with RNA yield. In the study, recently diagnosed type 1 diabetes patients and matched healthy donors were compared on the TCRB repertoires of their sorted circulating CD4+ T cell subsets. Regulatory and stem cell-like memory subsets were isolated from only 8 patients and roughly 8 healthy donors, whereas naive and central memory subsets came from all 28 donors.

Summary of the overall study and its limitations: PCR might favor shorter templates, but patient and control samples were amplified and corrected together, so any skew would affect both groups equally. Because cDNA rather than genomic DNA was sequenced, highly expressing activated cells could have been over-represented, although no difference in activation and CD3 levels was found between groups. A moderate but significant shortening of TCRB CDR3 length was observed in type 1 diabetes patients in all four CD4+ subsets. Naive, central memory and regulatory TCRB repertoires appeared to be more similar among patients than among healthy donors. HLA sub-analyses involved small numbers of individuals, so any influence of HLA type on TCRB rearrangement remained unresolved. At VDJ recombination sites, patients with type 1 diabetes made fewer insertions and deleted more nucleotides, a pattern implying thymic rearrangement abnormalities.

The junction shows trimming of 4 bases on V and 8 bases on J, plus 17 bases between the germline ends. Including cysteine and phenylalanine, the CDR3 has 14 amino acids. The entry retains the CDR3 DNA only, 42 bases that are in frame from base 1. Sequences MGHDK (CDR1) and SYGVNS (CDR2) are obtained from the germline V gene. All of the isolated RNA was reverse transcribed with the High Capacity cDNA Reverse Transcription Kit, so expressed TCRB transcripts were sequenced. Deep immunoSEQ sequencing was performed on naive, central memory and regulatory T cell samples, with an average of about 3.6 million total reads per sample. Sorted cells were lysed in RLT buffer, and RNA was extracted using DNase-treated RNeasy Micro or Mini kits according to cell number. To prevent cross-contamination, every cell subset was processed on its own, while patient and healthy donor samples were processed together. TCRB sequences were amplified from cDNA with the immunoSEQ multiplex PCR, producing 87-bp fragments spanning the CDR3 region. Sequencing of the amplicons was performed on the Illumina HiSeq platform. As for how the authors treated the data: Synthetic template baselines were used to correct PCR bias computationally, reads within Hamming distance 2 were collapsed, and singletons that could not be merged were discarded. By aligning reads against IMGT, V, D and J genes, CDR3 length, and insertions or deletions at six rearrangement sites were assigned. Within each subset, clonotype counts were normalized to sorted cell number, after which true diversity and Gini coefficients were computed with the tcR R package. The overlap coefficient, calculated on TCRB nucleotide sequences, was used to quantify repertoire sharing. Out-of-frame TCRB sequences from naive cells were analyzed as a proxy for the pre-selection repertoire. In TCRdb, the immuneACCESS table is reduced to in-frame sequences with V and J assigned. These tables do not hold every clone; where another copy was compared, an unresolved V gene accounts for under half, and the others remain unexplained. V, J and clone size reflect that table, while D and trimming were determined from the DNA. Within this sample are hundreds of thousands of clones, with 15% to 18% of them counted one time only. The ten largest clones take up 0.07% to 0.095% of the sample.

From each donor, a single peripheral blood sample of around 120 mL on average was drawn into heparinised tubes. A BD FACSAria II was used to sort naive, central memory, regulatory and stem cell-like memory CD4+ T cells with a panel that included CD45RO, CCR7, CD25, CD127, CD95 and CD27. All sorted populations exceeded 98% purity. PBMCs were isolated immediately by Lymphoprep density gradient centrifugation and stained directly without culture. Samples were stained and sorted in pairs, with one healthy donor and one patient per experiment, so that batch effects were minimized. This clone was seen only a few times. Its recognized antigen is unknown. Per-nucleotide qualities are absent, and no much larger clonotype sits a single base away.

The chain couples TRBV25-1 to TRBJ1-2; the D region possibly corresponds to TRBD1 (5 bases align). The TCR originated in a man aged 18 to 29 in good health. The sample consisted of naive CD4+ T cells from blood. The cell subset or site label, as the study defines it: true naive CD4+ T cells. CDR3 reads: CASSGTPVGVGYTF. At the DNA level, the sequence is TGTGCCAGCAGTGGGACTCCAGTGGGGGTAGGCTACACCTTC.